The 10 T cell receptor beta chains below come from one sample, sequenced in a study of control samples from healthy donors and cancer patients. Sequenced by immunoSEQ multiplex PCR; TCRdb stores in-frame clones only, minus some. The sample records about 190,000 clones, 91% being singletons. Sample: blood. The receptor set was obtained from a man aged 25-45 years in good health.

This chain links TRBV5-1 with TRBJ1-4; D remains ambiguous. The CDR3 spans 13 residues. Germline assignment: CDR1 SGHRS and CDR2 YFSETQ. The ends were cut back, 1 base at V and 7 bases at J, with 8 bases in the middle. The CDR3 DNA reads TGCGCCAGCAGCTTGAGGGTTGGTGAAAAACTGTTTTTT. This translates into CASSLRVGEKLFF.

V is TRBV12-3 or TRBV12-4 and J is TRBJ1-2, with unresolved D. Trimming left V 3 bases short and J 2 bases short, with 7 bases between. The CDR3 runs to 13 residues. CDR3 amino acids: CASSLGENYGYTF. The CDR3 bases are TGTGCCAGCAGTTTGGGAGAAAACTATGGCTACACCTTC.

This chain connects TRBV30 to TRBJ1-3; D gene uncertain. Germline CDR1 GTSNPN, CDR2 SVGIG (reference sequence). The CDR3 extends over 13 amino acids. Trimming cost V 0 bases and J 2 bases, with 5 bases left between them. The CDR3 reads CAWSVWAGNTIYF. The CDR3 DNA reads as TGTGCCTGGAGTGTTTGGGCTGGAAACACCATATATTTT. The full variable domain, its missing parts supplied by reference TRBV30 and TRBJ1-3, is SQTIHQWPATLVQPVGSPLSLECTVEGTSNPNLYWYRQAAGRGLQLLFYSVGIGQISSEVPQNLSASRPQDRQFILSSKKLLLSDSGFYLCAWSVWAGNTIYFGEGSWLTVV.

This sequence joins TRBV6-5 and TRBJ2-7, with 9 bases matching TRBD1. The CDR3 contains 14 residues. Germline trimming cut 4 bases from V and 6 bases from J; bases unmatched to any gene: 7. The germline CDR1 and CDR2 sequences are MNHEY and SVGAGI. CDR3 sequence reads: CASSSGTGRGEQYF. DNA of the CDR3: TGTGCCAGCAGTTCTGGGACAGGGCGGGGCGAGCAGTACTTC.

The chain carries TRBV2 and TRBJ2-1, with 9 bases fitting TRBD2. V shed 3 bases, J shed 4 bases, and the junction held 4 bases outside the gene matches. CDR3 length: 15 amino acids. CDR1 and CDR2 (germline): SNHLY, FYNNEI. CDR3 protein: CASSDGGGAYNEQFF. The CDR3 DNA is TGTGCCAGCAGTGATGGCGGGGGGGCATACAATGAGCAGTTCTTC.

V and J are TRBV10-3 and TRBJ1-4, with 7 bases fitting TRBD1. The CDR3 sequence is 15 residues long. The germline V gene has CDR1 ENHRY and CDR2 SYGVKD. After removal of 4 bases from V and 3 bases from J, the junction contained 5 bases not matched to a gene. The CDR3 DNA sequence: TGTGCCATCAGTGTTGGACAGGAAGCTAATGAAAAACTGTTTTTT. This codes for CAISVGQEANEKLFF.

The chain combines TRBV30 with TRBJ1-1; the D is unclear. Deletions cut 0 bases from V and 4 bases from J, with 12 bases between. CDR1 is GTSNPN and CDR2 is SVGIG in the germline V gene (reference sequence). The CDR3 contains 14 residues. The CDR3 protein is CAWSVILSGTEAFF. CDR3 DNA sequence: TGTGCCTGGAGTGTAATCCTGTCAGGCACTGAAGCTTTCTTT.

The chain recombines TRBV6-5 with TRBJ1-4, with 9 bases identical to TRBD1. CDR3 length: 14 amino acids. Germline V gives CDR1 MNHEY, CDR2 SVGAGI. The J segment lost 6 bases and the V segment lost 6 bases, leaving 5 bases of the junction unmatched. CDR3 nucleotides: TGTGCCAGCAGACTACAGGGGGCAGATGAAAAACTGTTTTTT. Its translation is CASRLQGADEKLFF.

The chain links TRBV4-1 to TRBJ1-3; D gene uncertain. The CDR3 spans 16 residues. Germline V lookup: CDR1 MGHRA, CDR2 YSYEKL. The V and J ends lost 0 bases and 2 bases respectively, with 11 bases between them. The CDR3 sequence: CASSQDPAPPGNTIYF. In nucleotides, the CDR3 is TGCGCCAGCAGCCAAGATCCAGCCCCTCCTGGAAACACCATATATTTT.

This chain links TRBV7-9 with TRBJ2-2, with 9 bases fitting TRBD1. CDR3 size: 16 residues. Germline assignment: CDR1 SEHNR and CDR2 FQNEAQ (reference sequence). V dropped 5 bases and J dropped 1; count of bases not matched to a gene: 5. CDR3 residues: CASSNPGQGNTGELFF. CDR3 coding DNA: TGTGCCAGCAGCAATCCGGGACAGGGGAACACCGGGGAGCTGTTTTTT. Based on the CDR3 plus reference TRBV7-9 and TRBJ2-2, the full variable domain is DTGVSQNPRHKITKRGQNVTFRCDPISEHNRLYWYRQTLGQGPEFLTYFQNEAQLEKSRLLSDRFSAERPKGSFSTLEIQRTEQGDSAMYLCASSNPGQGNTGELFFGEGSRLTVL.